This paragraph covers one T cell receptor (beta chain) sequence. The sample carries other DNA sequences with the same CDR3. The entry originates in a study of OX40 agonist ivuxolimab in advanced cancers. Germline CDR1 SGHRS, CDR2 YFSETQ. J gave up 8 bases and V 0 bases, and 7 bases lay outside the gene matches. The length of the CDR3 is 15 residues. TCRdb's copy holds only in-frame clones and misses some; the assay was immunoSEQ multiplex PCR. This sample has about 96,000 clones; 90% occur once, and the top ten carry around 1.5%. This TCR came from an adult with an advanced solid tumor such as melanoma, head and neck, liver or kidney cancer. The chain carries TRBV5-1 and TRBJ2-4, with TRBD2 identical over 8 bases. The sequencing here drew on CD4+ or CD8+ T cells sorted from blood, taken in a trial of the OX40 agonist ivuxolimab. The CDR3: CASSLEPAGDDIQYF. The CDR3 DNA reads TGCGCCAGCAGCTTGGAACCAGCGGGGGACGACATTCAGTACTTC.